These T cell receptor beta chains were read from a single sample in a study of spatial heterogeneity in lung cancer. TCRdb re-derived calls from the 5' RACE reads in MiXCR, one entry per CDR3 protein. The sample includes approximately 30,000 distinct CDR3 sequences, about 10% of them seen just once. The specimen was PBMCs, collected at follow-up. The receptors shown here come from a female donor with early-stage non-small cell lung cancer. Both conserved end residues are part of each CDR3. Each record gives: V gene, CDR3 protein.

TRBV7-2 CASSLGGSPLHF
TRBV3-1 CASSQDGWANVLTF
TRBV7-2 CASMTGAFEQFF
TRBV30 CAWSPGRFEQYF
TRBV12-3/TRBV12-4 CASSSTGDGNTIYF
TRBV2 CASSDPIGDVRRNSPLHF
TRBV6-5 CASSRGARDTQYF
TRBV20-1 CGDLQETQYF
TRBV20-1 CSALTGRTAKNIQYF
TRBV19 CASSMGALPGNEQFF
TRBV7-9 CASSWDSFYEQYF
TRBV5-1 CASSPVLKNTEAFF
TRBV6-5 CASHHLGFQETQYF
TRBV19 CASSRSGTGPYNEQFF
TRBV6-5 CASRSGGHGQPQHF
TRBV2 CASSEARKAANYGYTF
TRBV28 CASSSPVMNTEAFF
TRBV15 CATSRDRGEETQYF
TRBV6-5 CASSWTGGLETNEKLFF
TRBV25-1 CASRDRYYEQYF
TRBV4-3 CASSQDERSYEQYF
TRBV9 CASSVRPAGANVLTF
TRBV2 CASSEEGGHGYTF
TRBV7-9 CASSRRTGGNEKLFF
TRBV20-1 CSARDPSGGLPNEQYF
TRBV7-6 CASSLMGVDTQYF
TRBV7-3 CASSLTGDTEAFF
TRBV4-1 CASSQVGLGQPQHF
TRBV4-3 CASSSHDNNEQFF
TRBV7-9 CASSLGQNTGELFF
TRBV7-9 CASSSTWHDGNTEAFF
TRBV11-2 CASSRGQGSYNEQFF
TRBV12-3/TRBV12-4 CASTPGTENIQYF
TRBV6-1 CASSERAYQETQYF
TRBV7-8 CASSLDGTGYYGYTF
TRBV20-1 CSARTPEQPQETQYF
TRBV12-3/TRBV12-4 CASSPQVKGTGELFF
TRBV20-1 CRAQGKSYEQYF
TRBV11-2 CASSQPGLALTGELFF
TRBV28 CASSFPTGGLGNTIYF
TRBV28 CASRPQGGTRELFF
TRBV7-8 CASSSGLGGYTF
TRBV19 CASAPSGFSGNTIYF
TRBV7-2 CASSVLLGGGAEQYF
TRBV27 CASSAGYSGNTIYF
TRBV28 CASRPTGNNEQFF
TRBV19 CASSIGRRSGANVLTF
TRBV19 CASSIRPTGELFF
TRBV5-1 CASSLEQAADTQYF
TRBV28 CASSTTRGRPISSYEQYF
TRBV5-1 CASSEDSSNTEAFF
TRBV11-1 CASRSGGHSRFTDTQYF
TRBV28 CASSDGAGGASGANVLTF
TRBV28 CASSLSAGWSYEQYF
TRBV4-2 CASSQLTGTGDGYTF
TRBV29-1 CSVPDRYNEQFF
TRBV15 CATSVFMGPEAFF
TRBV6-6 CASSYSDIPAGYTF